The 30 T cell receptor beta chains given below trace back to one sample, sequenced in a study of cytomegalovirus exposure and HLA in healthy donors. With 60 Vbeta and 13 Jbeta primers, the PCR was carried out. Libraries were prepared by immunoSEQ multiplex PCR; TCRdb keeps only in-frame clonotypes and omits some of them. The table lists 160,000 or so clones, more than 65% of them singletons. Sequenced input: PBMCs. All receptors come from a man aged 45 to 65 in good health and CMV-seropositive.

This sequence joins TRBV15 and TRBJ2-1, with unresolved D. Germline loops: CDR1 LNHNV, CDR2 YYDKDF (reference sequence). V lost 0 bases, J lost 5 bases, and 8 bases lay in between. The length of the CDR3 is 14 residues. The CDR3 loop is CATSRDPRNNEQFF. Here the CDR3 DNA reads TGTGCCACCAGCAGAGATCCCAGAAACAATGAGCAGTTCTTC.

This chain links TRBV19 with TRBJ1-6, with TRBD1 matching 9 bases. J lost 8 bases, V lost 5 bases, and 7 bases had no gene match. The CDR3 is 15 amino acids. The germline V gene has CDR1 LNHDA and CDR2 SQIVND (reference sequence). The CDR3 coding sequence is TGTGCCAGTAGTCCGGACAGGGGAAGATATTCACCCCTCCACTTT. Protein product: CASSPDRGRYSPLHF.

This clone was observed once. The CDR3 protein is CASSLVTGEQFF. DNA for the CDR3: TGCGCCAGCAGCTTGGTGACGGGGGAGCAGTTCTTC. The chain couples TRBV5-1 to TRBJ2-1, with D maybe TRBD2 (5 bases). The CDR3 runs 12 residues. The germline V and J ends were trimmed by 0 bases and 10 bases, with 8 bases remaining between them. In germline, CDR1 is SGHRS, CDR2 YFSETQ.

The rearrangement links TRBV27 to TRBJ1-4; D is uncertain. Trimming shortened V by 6 bases and J by 4 bases, and 12 bases separated the two germline ends. This CDR3 is built from 14 residues. Germline loops: CDR1 MNHEY, CDR2 SMNVEV (reference sequence). For the CDR3, the DNA is TGTGCCAGCAGACTTACTTTCAATAATGAAAAACTGTTTTTT. It translates to CASRLTFNNEKLFF. The full variable domain, rest sourced from reference TRBV27 and TRBJ1-4, is EAQVTQNPRYLITVTGKKLTVTCSQNMNHEYMSWYRQDPGLGLRQIYYSMNVEVTDKGDVPEGYKVSRKEKRNFPLILESPSPNQTSLYFCASRLTFNNEKLFFGSGTQLSVL.

This chain links TRBV27 with TRBJ1-5, with 7 bases matching TRBD1. Germline loops: CDR1 MNHEY, CDR2 SMNVEV (reference sequence). V lost 4 bases, J lost 11 bases, and 8 bases stayed unmatched. CDR3 length equals 13 residues. Here the CDR3 reads CASSSYLTGAQHF. CDR3 DNA: TGTGCCAGCAGTTCGTACCTAACAGGGGCCCAGCATTTT.

In nucleotides, the CDR3 is TGTGCCACCAGCAGAGAGACAGGGGGAACTGAAGCTTTCTTT. This translates into CATSRETGGTEAFF. The genes are TRBV15 and TRBJ1-1, with TRBD1 matching over 9 bases. Germline-derived CDR1 and CDR2 are LNHNV and YYDKDF (reference sequence). V shed 0 bases and J 5 bases; nucleotides not matched to a gene: 1. This CDR3 comprises 14 residues.

The J gene is TRBJ2-1, the V gene TRBV2; no definite D call. The CDR3 totals 16 residues. CDR1 SNHLY and CDR2 FYNNEI come from the germline V gene. Trimming removed 8 bases from V and 0 bases from J, with 17 bases in between. CDR3 amino acids: CASVMRRGSSYNEQFF. DNA of the CDR3: TGTGCCAGCGTGATGAGGCGCGGCTCCTCCTACAATGAGCAGTTCTTC.

The chain combines TRBV13 with TRBJ1-4; TRBD1 matches at 9 bases. CDR3 length: 15 residues. From germline, CDR1 is PRHDT and CDR2 FYEKMQ (reference sequence). J gave up 7 bases and V 4 bases, and 7 bases lay outside the gene matches. CDR3 region: CASSSRTGVSEKLFF. The CDR3 DNA follows: TGTGCCAGCAGCTCACGGACAGGGGTCAGTGAAAAACTGTTTTTT.

This clone was observed a handful of times. This chain joins TRBV5-4 and TRBJ2-5, with 9 bases aligning to TRBD2. The CDR3 is made up of 13 amino acids. CDR1 and CDR2 from the germline V gene are SGHNT and YYREEE (reference sequence). V shed 2 bases and J 4 bases; nucleotides not matched to a gene: 0. The CDR3 here is CASSFSGRETQYF. The CDR3 DNA follows: TGTGCCAGCAGCTTTAGCGGGAGAGAGACCCAGTACTTC. The variable domain in full, with the rest retrieved from reference TRBV5-4 and TRBJ2-5, is ETGVTQSPTHLIKTRGQQVTLRCSSQSGHNTVSWYQQALGQGPQFIFQYYREEENGRGNFPPRFSGLQFPNYSSELNVNALELDDSALYLCASSFSGRETQYFGPGTRLLVL.

The J gene is TRBJ2-1, the V gene TRBV19; possibly TRBD1 for D (5 bases). Germline lookup yields CDR1 LNHDA and CDR2 SQIVND (reference sequence). V was cut by 4 bases and J by 7 bases, with 14 bases left in between. The CDR3 length is 14 residues. The CDR3 nucleotides are TGTGCCAGTAGTACCAGGGTCGCGACGAATGAGCAGTTCTTC. It specifies CASSTRVATNEQFF.

Comments on this clone: The limits of the CDR3 on the DNA are not certain, so only TCRdb's listed CDR3 is given. This chain's CDR3 is CASSTSTGGSYEQYF. This chain uses TRBV28 with TRBJ2-7; TRBD1 is the table's D call, not checked against the DNA. The germline V gene has CDR1 MDHEN and CDR2 SYDVKM. The CDR3 is 15 amino acids in total, end residues counted.

The sample holds one count of this clone. The chain employs TRBV30 and TRBJ2-1; 16 positions agree with TRBD2. CDR1 and CDR2 (germline): GTSNPN, SVGIG (reference sequence). The CDR3 is 12 residues long. The CDR3 region has the DNA TGTGCTTGGGGACTAGCGGGGGGGGAGCAGTTCTTC. Protein: CAWGLAGGEQFF.

The chain joins TRBV27 to TRBJ2-2, with TRBD2 identical over 14 bases. There are 19 residues in the CDR3. CDR1 and CDR2 (germline): MNHEY, SMNVEV (reference sequence). Trimming took 4 bases from V and 4 from J; bases not matched to a gene: 11. The CDR3 spells CASSSGTSGSQARTGELFF. The CDR3 DNA is TGTGCCAGCAGTTCGGGGACTAGCGGGAGTCAGGCCCGCACCGGGGAGCTGTTTTTT.

The chain employs TRBV29-1 and TRBJ2-7; D might be TRBD2 (7 bases). The CDR3 extends over 13 amino acids. V was shortened by 8 bases and J by 4 bases, with 18 bases between the two germline ends. Per germline, CDR1 SQVTM and CDR2 ANQGSEA. CDR3 residues: CSMRGGPGYEQYF. CDR3 coding DNA: TGCAGCATGAGGGGGGGGCCTGGTTACGAGCAGTACTTC.

The rearrangement uses TRBV11-3 and TRBJ1-2; 7 bases agree with TRBD1. The V gene's germline CDR1 is SGHNT and CDR2 YENEEA. The trim removed 5 bases at V and 5 bases at J, leaving 5 bases unmatched. This CDR3 contains 13 residues. In DNA form, the CDR3 reads TGTGCCAGCAGCAACAGGGGTCAGTATGGCTACACCTTC. Protein sequence: CASSNRGQYGYTF.

The chain links TRBV5-4 to TRBJ2-7, with 12 nucleotides matching TRBD2. Per the germline V gene, CDR1 is SGHNT and CDR2 is YYREEE (reference sequence). With 5 bases clipped from V and 3 bases from J, the junction kept 6 bases outside the gene matches. There are 15 residues in the CDR3. The CDR3: CASSSTSGGVYEQYF. Here the CDR3 DNA reads TGTGCCAGCAGTTCGACTAGCGGGGGTGTCTACGAGCAGTACTTC.

This chain connects TRBV10-2 to TRBJ1-2, with a weak D call TRBD1 (5 bases). CDR1 is WSHSY and CDR2 is SAAADI in the germline V gene. This CDR3 is 15 amino acids long. V gave up 4 bases and J gave up 2 bases, with 14 bases separating them. The chain's CDR3 is CASSGFLGGNYGYTF. CDR3 DNA sequence: TGCGCCAGCAGTGGCTTCCTGGGGGGAAACTATGGCTACACCTTC.

This clone was detected only a few times. The V and J genes are TRBV27 and TRBJ1-1; D is undetermined. V lost 3 bases and J 1 base, leaving 12 bases between the germline ends. CDR1 and CDR2 from the germline V gene are MNHEY and SMNVEV (reference sequence). The length of the CDR3 is 15 residues. The CDR3 DNA sequence: TGTGCCAGCAGTTTTACACCCCCTTGGAACACTGAAGCTTTCTTT. Protein product: CASSFTPPWNTEAFF.

The chain has TRBV6-5 and TRBJ2-5; TRBD2 might be the D (5 bases). The germline V and J ends were trimmed by 8 bases and 5 bases, with 15 bases remaining between them. Germline CDR1 MNHEY, CDR2 SVGAGI. The CDR3 sequence is 13 residues long. CDR3 amino acids: CASEGNLGETQYF. CDR3 nucleotide sequence: TGTGCCAGCGAGGGAAACTTAGGGGAGACCCAGTACTTC.

Here the CDR3 DNA reads TGTGCCAGCAGTTACCGGGGGTCTGAAGCTTTCTTT. This translates into CASSYRGSEAFF. The chain uses TRBV6-6 and TRBJ1-1; the D gene is possibly TRBD1 (5 bases). This CDR3 spans 12 amino acids. From germline, CDR1 is MNHNY and CDR2 SVGAGI (reference sequence). Deletions cut 2 bases from V and 6 bases from J, with 7 bases between.

The sample holds one count of this clone. The chain has TRBV27 and TRBJ2-5; maybe TRBD1 (6 bases). The CDR3 sequence is 13 residues long. Germline assignment: CDR1 MNHEY and CDR2 SMNVEV (reference sequence). V dropped 6 bases and J dropped 1 base, with 9 bases sitting between them. The CDR3 nucleotides are TGTGCCAGCAGAGGACAGTTCCAAGAGACCCAGTACTTC. Amino acids: CASRGQFQETQYF.

The chain has TRBV19 and TRBJ1-5, with D maybe TRBD1 (6 bases). V dropped 7 bases and J dropped 0 bases, with 7 bases sitting between them. The germline V gene encodes CDR1 LNHDA and CDR2 SQIVND (reference sequence). The CDR3 runs 13 residues. The chain's CDR3 is CASKDSSNQPQHF. The CDR3, as DNA: TGTGCCAGTAAGGACAGTAGCAATCAGCCCCAGCATTTT.

This chain joins TRBV6-5 and TRBJ1-1; unclear D gene. The CDR3 has 11 amino acids. Trimming cost V 2 bases and J 8 bases, with 6 bases left between them. Germline CDR1 is MNHEY and CDR2 is SVGAGI. CDR3 amino acids: CASSYTGEAFF. The CDR3 nucleotides read TGTGCCAGCAGTTACACGGGAGAAGCTTTCTTT.

The V call is TRBV7-9, the J call TRBJ1-1; D gene uncertain. Deletions cut 5 bases from V and 11 bases from J, with 18 bases between. The CDR3 contains 13 residues. Germline V lookup: CDR1 SEHNR, CDR2 FQNEAQ (reference sequence). The CDR3 bases are TGTGCCAGCAGCCCCTACCCGGATTTGAGGGCTTTCTTT. Translated, it gives CASSPYPDLRAFF.

CDR3 DNA: TGTGCCAGCGAGCGGGGGGGCTTCGATGAGCAGTTCTTC. It yields the protein CASERGGFDEQFF. The rearrangement joins TRBV7-9 to TRBJ2-1; TRBD2 agrees at 10 bases. Germline CDR1 reads SEHNR; CDR2 reads FQNEAQ (reference sequence). Trimming took 8 bases from V and 8 from J; bases not matched to a gene: 6. There are 13 residues in the CDR3. The variable domain in full, completed from reference TRBV7-9 and TRBJ2-1, reads DTGVSQNPRHKITKRGQNVTFRCDPISEHNRLYWYRQTLGQGPEFLTYFQNEAQLEKSRLLSDRFSAERPKGSFSTLEIQRTEQGDSAMYLCASERGGFDEQFFGPGTRLTVL.

This chain links TRBV28 with TRBJ1-5; TRBD1 matches 9 bases. V gave up 6 bases and J gave up 5 bases; unmatched junction bases: 8. Germline lookup yields CDR1 MDHEN and CDR2 SYDVKM. CDR3 size: 15 residues. In nucleotides, the CDR3 is TGTGCCAGCAGCCAGACAGGGGGTGTTGATCAGCCCCAGCATTTT. Amino acid sequence: CASSQTGGVDQPQHF.

This clone showed up just a few times. The rearrangement uses TRBV4-3 and TRBJ2-2; 7 bases are shared with TRBD1. The V gene end was trimmed by 3 bases and the J gene end by 0 bases; junction bases not matched to a gene: 1. CDR1 is LGHNA and CDR2 is YSLEER in the germline V gene. This CDR3 is built from 15 residues. The CDR3 nucleotides read TGCGCCAGCAGCCAGGGACAGACGAACACCGGGGAGCTGTTTTTT. Translation gives CASSQGQTNTGELFF.

This sequence joins TRBV11-3 and TRBJ2-3, with 10 bases aligning to TRBD1. Germline V CDR1 and CDR2: SGHNT, YENEEA. The J segment lost 2 bases and the V segment lost 5 bases, leaving 7 bases of the junction unmatched. This CDR3 has 16 amino acids. The CDR3 sequence is CASSTGTGDNTDTQYF. CDR3 coding DNA: TGTGCCAGCAGCACCGGGACAGGGGACAACACAGATACGCAGTATTTT. Supplemented by reference TRBV11-3 and TRBJ2-3, the full variable domain reads EAGVVQSPRYKIIEKKQPVAFWCNPISGHNTLYWYLQNLGQGPELLIRYENEEAVDDSQLPKDRFSAERLKGVDSTLKIQPAELGDSAVYLCASSTGTGDNTDTQYFGPGTRLTVL.

This clone was seen a few times. The V call is TRBV6-5, the J call TRBJ2-5; a weak D match, TRBD2 (6 bases). V gave up 6 bases and J gave up 1 base, with 15 bases separating them. The CDR3 length is 15 residues. Germline CDR1 is MNHEY and CDR2 is SVGAGI. CDR3 nucleotide sequence: TGTGCCAGCAGGGCAACGGGACTTCTCCAAGAGACCCAGTACTTC. Translating it yields CASRATGLLQETQYF.

CDR3 in amino acids: CSVDGQEGNTDTQYF. In DNA, the CDR3 is TGCAGCGTGGACGGACAGGAGGGAAACACAGATACGCAGTATTTT. The chain has TRBV29-1 and TRBJ2-3, with D possibly TRBD1 on 7 matching bases. The CDR3 covers 15 residues. V was pared by 6 bases and J by 2 bases, with 18 bases between. Per the germline V gene, CDR1 is SQVTM and CDR2 is ANQGSEA.